A selection of T cell receptor beta chains follows, all from one sample in a study of T cells in Graves' hyperthyroidism and ophthalmopathy. Via MiXCR, TCRdb re-called the multiplex PCR reads, giving one row per CDR3 protein. Of around 700,000 distinct CDR3 sequences listed, 30% to 40% are singletons. Material: blood. The source of these receptors is a woman aged 40 to 55 with Graves' hyperthyroidism. Both conserved end residues are part of each CDR3. A D gene is named only where the DNA matches it firmly. Expanded clones are given a class, and other clones once, few, many or no size at all.

TRBD2 | NA | TRBJ2-5 | TRBV10-3 | TGTGCCAGCAGCGGGGGGGACAGGAGCCTGAGGGCCCAGTACTTC | CASSGGDRSLRAQYF
NA | NA | TRBJ1-3 | TRBV7-4 | TGTGCCAGCAGTCCGGGACGCGTTAAAAACACCATATATTTT | CASSPGRVKNTIYF
NA | many | TRBJ2-5 | TRBV12-3/TRBV12-4 | TGTGCCAGCAGTTCCCCGGCGGTCGGTAGGGAGACCCAGTACTTC | CASSSPAVGRETQYF
NA | many | TRBJ1-3 | TRBV7-9 | TGTGCCAGCAGCCCTGGAAACACCATATATTTT | CASSPGNTIYF
NA | many | TRBJ2-7 | TRBV7-2 | TGTGCCAGCAGCCCATTGACAAAGACCTACGAGCAGTACTTC | CASSPLTKTYEQYF
TRBD1 | NA | TRBJ1-5 | TRBV6-5 | TGTGCCAGCAGAAGAACAGGGGGCGGAAGTCAGCCCCAGCATTTT | CASRRTGGGSQPQHF
NA | few | TRBJ1-2 | TRBV10-3 | TGTGCCACCAGTGAGTCGGAGCTCTATGACTACACCTTC | CATSESELYDYTF
TRBD1 | few | TRBJ2-2 | TRBV7-9 | TGTGCCAGCAGCCTCCCGGGACAGGTGAACACCGGGGAGCTGTTTTTT | CASSLPGQVNTGELFF
TRBD1 | many | TRBJ1-1 | TRBV10-3 | TGTGCCATCTCCCCTAACAGGGGAGGCACTGAAGCTTTCTTT | CAISPNRGGTEAFF
NA | few | TRBJ1-5 | TRBV4-3 | TGCGCCAGCAGCCAGCATCGGGGTGCGAATCAGCCCCAGCATTTT | CASSQHRGANQPQHF
NA | NA | TRBJ2-5 | TRBV20-1 | TGCAGTGCTATTAGCTGGGACCAAGAGACCCAGTACTTC | CSAISWDQETQYF
NA | many | TRBJ1-6 | TRBV29-1 | TGCAGCGTTGCTGAGAGCTCCTATAATTCACCCCTCCACTTT | CSVAESSYNSPLHF
NA | few | TRBJ2-2 | TRBV7-2 | TGTGCCAGCAGCTTAGTTGGGTACACCGGGGAGCTGTTTTTT | CASSLVGYTGELFF
TRBD1 | few | TRBJ1-5 | TRBV19 | TGTGCCAGTAGTGGACTAACGGACAGGGAGACAGGGAGGAATCAGCCCCAGCATTTT | CASSGLTDRETGRNQPQHF
TRBD1 | NA | TRBJ2-2 | TRBV12-3/TRBV12-4 | TGTGCCAGCAGTCCTAGGGCCCGGCCGGGACAGGGGAACACCGGGGAGCTGTTTTTT | CASSPRARPGQGNTGELFF
NA | many | TRBJ2-5 | TRBV25-1 | TGTGCCAGCAGCCCTTTCGCGGGGGCAGAGACCCAGTACTTC | CASSPFAGAETQYF
NA | NA | TRBJ1-2 | TRBV7-9 | TGTGCCAGCATCAAACCTGGGGCGGCCTATAACTATGGCTACACCTTC | CASIKPGAAYNYGYTF